Listed below are T cell receptor beta chains from one sample, sequenced in a study of identical twins. From the 5' RACE reads, TCRdb called clonotypes with MiXCR, one entry per CDR3 protein. Of 650,000 to 800,000 distinct CDR3 sequences detected, around 8.3% appear once; the ten largest clones hold around 0.98%. The same sample was also used in a study of yellow fever vaccine responses in identical twins.

The specimen sequenced was PBMCs. The origin of the receptors is a woman aged 18-29 years in good health. CDR3s include the opening cysteine and the closing phenylalanine or tryptophan. A D gene is named only where the DNA matches it firmly. The size entry is marked missing in some rows and otherwise reads once, few, many or a size class.

cdr3_nt: TGTGCCAGCAGTTTAGAAGCCATTTACACCGGGGAGCTGTTTTTT; cdr3_aa: CASSLEAIYTGELFF; cdr3_length: 15; j_call: TRBJ2-2; clone_size: many; v_call: TRBV12-3/TRBV12-4; d_call: -
cdr3_nt: TGTGCCAGCAGTTACACGCGGGACAGGGGTAATGAGCAGTTCTTC; cdr3_aa: CASSYTRDRGNEQFF; cdr3_length: 15; j_call: TRBJ2-1; clone_size: few; v_call: TRBV6-5; d_call: TRBD1
cdr3_nt: TGTGCCAGCAGCTTGTATCAGGGGGCGTTCAACACTGAAGCTTTCTTT; cdr3_aa: CASSLYQGAFNTEAFF; cdr3_length: 16; j_call: TRBJ1-1; clone_size: few; v_call: TRBV7-9; d_call: TRBD1
cdr3_nt: TGTGCCAGCAGGAACATGGACCGCGGCTCCTACAATGAGCAGTTCTTC; cdr3_aa: CASRNMDRGSYNEQFF; cdr3_length: 16; j_call: TRBJ2-1; clone_size: few; v_call: TRBV6-1; d_call: -
cdr3_nt: TGCGCCAGCAGCCAAGATGTGAAGGGGCGTCCCCTAGCCAAAAACATTCAGTACTTC; cdr3_aa: CASSQDVKGRPLAKNIQYF; cdr3_length: 19; j_call: TRBJ2-4; clone_size: -; v_call: TRBV4-3; d_call: -
cdr3_nt: TGTGCCAGCAGCTCGAACAGGGAGTGGACTGAAGCTTTCTTT; cdr3_aa: CASSSNREWTEAFF; cdr3_length: 14; j_call: TRBJ1-1; clone_size: few; v_call: TRBV7-9; d_call: -
cdr3_nt: TGCAGCGTTGAAGCGACAATTCAGGCGAATCAGCCCCAGCATTTT; cdr3_aa: CSVEATIQANQPQHF; cdr3_length: 15; j_call: TRBJ1-5; clone_size: few; v_call: TRBV29-1; d_call: -
cdr3_nt: TGCGCCAGCAGCCAAGATTCAGGTCCGAACACTGAAGCTTTCTTT; cdr3_aa: CASSQDSGPNTEAFF; cdr3_length: 15; j_call: TRBJ1-1; clone_size: -; v_call: TRBV4-3; d_call: -
cdr3_nt: TGTGCCAGCAGCCCCCCTGGCCGCCCATACACAGATACGCAGTATTTT; cdr3_aa: CASSPPGRPYTDTQYF; cdr3_length: 16; j_call: TRBJ2-3; clone_size: many; v_call: TRBV7-2; d_call: -
cdr3_nt: TGCAGTGCTAGGACTAGCGGGGGGGCACACATTCAGTACTTC; cdr3_aa: CSARTSGGAHIQYF; cdr3_length: 14; j_call: TRBJ2-4; clone_size: few; v_call: TRBV20-1; d_call: TRBD2
cdr3_nt: TGTGCCAGCAGCTTAGAAGGGGCCCTGAACACTGAAGCTTTCTTT; cdr3_aa: CASSLEGALNTEAFF; cdr3_length: 15; j_call: TRBJ1-1; clone_size: many; v_call: TRBV7-9; d_call: -
cdr3_nt: TGTGCCAGCAGTTTGAGGCAGCAGAACACTGAAGCTTTCTTT; cdr3_aa: CASSLRQQNTEAFF; cdr3_length: 14; j_call: TRBJ1-1; clone_size: many; v_call: TRBV12-3/TRBV12-4; d_call: -
cdr3_nt: TGTGCCAGCAGTGGGCAGTCCCTTGCCAAAAACATTCAGTACTTC; cdr3_aa: CASSGQSLAKNIQYF; cdr3_length: 15; j_call: TRBJ2-4; clone_size: -; v_call: TRBV2; d_call: -
cdr3_nt: TGTGCCAGCAGCTCAACTGCCAGGCAGAACCTCGCAAGCAATCAGCCCCAGCATTTT; cdr3_aa: CASSSTARQNLASNQPQHF; cdr3_length: 19; j_call: TRBJ1-5; clone_size: few; v_call: TRBV7-8; d_call: -
cdr3_nt: TGCAGTGCTAGAGTTCTAGGCGTGCCAGACAATCAGCCCCAGCATTTT; cdr3_aa: CSARVLGVPDNQPQHF; cdr3_length: 16; j_call: TRBJ1-5; clone_size: -; v_call: TRBV20-1; d_call: -
cdr3_nt: TGCAGTGCTCACCCGCGGGGACACCGCTCCTACGAGCAGTACTTC; cdr3_aa: CSAHPRGHRSYEQYF; cdr3_length: 15; j_call: TRBJ2-7; clone_size: -; v_call: TRBV20-1; d_call: -
cdr3_nt: TGTGCCAGCATAGAGACGTCACAAGAGACCCAGTACTTC; cdr3_aa: CASIETSQETQYF; cdr3_length: 13; j_call: TRBJ2-5; clone_size: -; v_call: TRBV7-2; d_call: -
cdr3_nt: TGCAGCGTCCGCGGGGGGGCAGAGCAGTACTTC; cdr3_aa: CSVRGGAEQYF; cdr3_length: 11; j_call: TRBJ2-7; clone_size: -; v_call: TRBV29-1; d_call: TRBD2
cdr3_nt: TGTGCCAGCAGCCAAACCAGCGGGATCGTCGGGGAGCTGTTTTTT; cdr3_aa: CASSQTSGIVGELFF; cdr3_length: 15; j_call: TRBJ2-2; clone_size: -; v_call: TRBV3-1; d_call: TRBD2
cdr3_nt: TGCAGCGTTGGACGACTGGGTAGCGGGAGCGGACAGCAGTACTTC; cdr3_aa: CSVGRLGSGSGQQYF; cdr3_length: 15; j_call: TRBJ2-7; clone_size: -; v_call: TRBV29-1; d_call: TRBD2
cdr3_nt: TGTGCCATTGCGCGGGAAGGAGAGGATCAGCCCCAGCATTTT; cdr3_aa: CAIAREGEDQPQHF; cdr3_length: 14; j_call: TRBJ1-5; clone_size: many; v_call: TRBV10-3; d_call: -
cdr3_nt: TGTGCCAGCAGGCAACAGGGGACTGGAACAGATACGCAGTATTTT; cdr3_aa: CASRQQGTGTDTQYF; cdr3_length: 15; j_call: TRBJ2-3; clone_size: -; v_call: TRBV6-1; d_call: -
cdr3_nt: TGTGCCAGCAGCTTAGTACTCATTGAGCAGTTCTTC; cdr3_aa: CASSLVLIEQFF; cdr3_length: 12; j_call: TRBJ2-1; clone_size: -; v_call: TRBV7-8; d_call: -
cdr3_nt: TGTGCCAGCCGGGGCGGACCGAACTATGGCTACACCTTC; cdr3_aa: CASRGGPNYGYTF; cdr3_length: 13; j_call: TRBJ1-2; clone_size: many; v_call: TRBV2; d_call: -
cdr3_nt: TGTGCCAGCAGACTTACAGGGCTTGGGGACGATGAGCAGTTCTTC; cdr3_aa: CASRLTGLGDDEQFF; cdr3_length: 15; j_call: TRBJ2-1; clone_size: many; v_call: TRBV12-3/TRBV12-4; d_call: -
cdr3_nt: TGTGCCAGCAGCTGGCGGGGCGAGGTTGAAACCTACGAGCAGTACTTC; cdr3_aa: CASSWRGEVETYEQYF; cdr3_length: 16; j_call: TRBJ2-7; clone_size: many; v_call: TRBV7-9; d_call: -
cdr3_nt: TGTGCCAGCAGCCAAGCTACGAGCGGGGGGGCTTCAGATACGCAGTATTTT; cdr3_aa: CASSQATSGGASDTQYF; cdr3_length: 17; j_call: TRBJ2-3; clone_size: -; v_call: TRBV3-1; d_call: TRBD2
cdr3_nt: TGTGCCAGCAGTGGAGAGGGTCGGGTCGAGCAGTACTTC; cdr3_aa: CASSGEGRVEQYF; cdr3_length: 13; j_call: TRBJ2-7; clone_size: -; v_call: TRBV6-2/TRBV6-3; d_call: -
cdr3_nt: TGTGCCAGCAGTTTAAAAGGGCAGGGCTATGGCTACACCTTC; cdr3_aa: CASSLKGQGYGYTF; cdr3_length: 14; j_call: TRBJ1-2; clone_size: few; v_call: TRBV27; d_call: -
cdr3_nt: TGCAGTGCTAGAGGCAGCGGGGGGATCTACGAGCAGTACTTC; cdr3_aa: CSARGSGGIYEQYF; cdr3_length: 14; j_call: TRBJ2-7; clone_size: -; v_call: TRBV20-1; d_call: TRBD2
cdr3_nt: TGCAGCGTTGATAATGACAGGGTGAGGGAAGCTTTCTTT; cdr3_aa: CSVDNDRVREAFF; cdr3_length: 13; j_call: TRBJ1-1; clone_size: many; v_call: TRBV29-1; d_call: TRBD1
cdr3_nt: TGTGCCAGCACCTTAAGATACAGGGACTTGACCCAGTACTTC; cdr3_aa: CASTLRYRDLTQYF; cdr3_length: 14; j_call: TRBJ2-5; clone_size: -; v_call: TRBV5-5; d_call: -
cdr3_nt: TGTGCCAGCAGGTTGATGACTGAAGCTTTCTTT; cdr3_aa: CASRLMTEAFF; cdr3_length: 11; j_call: TRBJ1-1; clone_size: -; v_call: TRBV25-1; d_call: -
cdr3_nt: TGTGCCAGCAGCTTAGGTCGGGCGGGAGGGCCCAATTGGTACGAGCAGTACTTC; cdr3_aa: CASSLGRAGGPNWYEQYF; cdr3_length: 18; j_call: TRBJ2-7; clone_size: few; v_call: TRBV11-2; d_call: TRBD2
cdr3_nt: TGCGCCAGCAGCGATTTTAGCGGGGGCCAGTTCTTC; cdr3_aa: CASSDFSGGQFF; cdr3_length: 12; j_call: TRBJ2-1; clone_size: few; v_call: TRBV5-1; d_call: TRBD2
cdr3_nt: TGTGCCAGCAGCCAGGAAACAGGGCTGAATGAAAAACTGTTTTTT; cdr3_aa: CASSQETGLNEKLFF; cdr3_length: 15; j_call: TRBJ1-4; clone_size: few; v_call: TRBV14; d_call: -
cdr3_nt: TGCGCCAGCAGCTTCGAGGGTACGAACACCGGGGAGCTGTTTTTT; cdr3_aa: CASSFEGTNTGELFF; cdr3_length: 15; j_call: TRBJ2-2; clone_size: -; v_call: TRBV5-1; d_call: -
cdr3_nt: TGTGCCAGCTCACCAGGGATCACCGTAGCGAACACCGGGGAGCTGTTTTTT; cdr3_aa: CASSPGITVANTGELFF; cdr3_length: 17; j_call: TRBJ2-2; clone_size: -; v_call: TRBV18; d_call: -
cdr3_nt: TGCGCCAGCAGCCAAGTGAAGGACAACACTGATACGCAGTATTTT; cdr3_aa: CASSQVKDNTDTQYF; cdr3_length: 15; j_call: TRBJ2-3; clone_size: -; v_call: TRBV4-1; d_call: -
cdr3_nt: TGTGCCAGCAGCTTAGTTGGGCCTAGCGGGAACACCGGGGAGCTGTTTTTT; cdr3_aa: CASSLVGPSGNTGELFF; cdr3_length: 17; j_call: TRBJ2-2; clone_size: -; v_call: TRBV11-2; d_call: TRBD2
cdr3_nt: TGTGCCAGCAGGGATAGACAGGGGTATACTAGCACAGATACGCAGTATTTT; cdr3_aa: CASRDRQGYTSTDTQYF; cdr3_length: 17; j_call: TRBJ2-3; clone_size: -; v_call: TRBV7-2; d_call: TRBD1
cdr3_nt: TGCAGTGCTAGCAAAACACTTGTGATCACTGAAGCTTTCTTT; cdr3_aa: CSASKTLVITEAFF; cdr3_length: 14; j_call: TRBJ1-1; clone_size: -; v_call: TRBV20-1; d_call: -
cdr3_nt: TGCAGCGCACGACAGGGGTCCTACAATGAGCAGTTCTTC; cdr3_aa: CSARQGSYNEQFF; cdr3_length: 13; j_call: TRBJ2-1; clone_size: many; v_call: TRBV29-1; d_call: TRBD1
cdr3_nt: TGTGCCAGCAGTGAATCGAGAAACATTCAGTACTTC; cdr3_aa: CASSESRNIQYF; cdr3_length: 12; j_call: TRBJ2-4; clone_size: -; v_call: TRBV25-1; d_call: -
cdr3_nt: TGTGCCAGCAGTCTTACGGGGGGGTACACAGATACGCAGTATTTT; cdr3_aa: CASSLTGGYTDTQYF; cdr3_length: 15; j_call: TRBJ2-3; clone_size: -; v_call: TRBV28; d_call: TRBD2